Presented here are 26 T cell receptor beta chains from one specimen sequenced in a study of T cells after somatic rescue of genetic block. Repertoires were generated with immunoSEQ multiplex PCR, while TCRdb's copy carries only in-frame clones and drops some. The sample includes 70,000 or so clones, 85% to 95% of them seen just once. Sample: peripheral blood mononuclear cells (PBMCs). All receptors come from a man aged 40-55 years.

V and J are TRBV6-5 and TRBJ2-7; TRBD2 is a possible D gene (6 bases). The germline V gene encodes CDR1 MNHEY and CDR2 SVGAGI. This CDR3 region has 15 residues. V shed 2 bases and J shed 3 bases, with 14 bases lying between them. The CDR3 sequence: CASSYGAGPIYEQYF. CDR3 nucleotide sequence: TGTGCCAGCAGTTACGGGGCGGGACCGATCTACGAGCAGTACTTC.

CDR3 loop: CASGHSGGYNEQFF. CDR3 bases: TGTGCCAGCGGCCATAGCGGGGGATACAATGAGCAGTTCTTC. The V and J genes are TRBV2 and TRBJ2-1; 9 bases map to TRBD2. Germline-derived CDR1 and CDR2 are SNHLY and FYNNEI. V was clipped by 8 bases and J by 4 bases; unmatched bases: 6. The CDR3 loop spans 14 amino acids.

The J gene is TRBJ1-5, the V gene TRBV19; D unclear. With 4 bases removed from V and 3 bases from J, the gap between germline ends came to 10 bases. The CDR3 is 14 residues long. Germline V gene data show CDR1 as LNHDA and CDR2 as SQIVND (reference sequence). CDR3 in DNA: TGTGCCAGTAGTAGAGCTTGGATCAATCAGCCCCAGCATTTT. Translating it yields CASSRAWINQPQHF.

V gene TRBV5-4 combines with J gene TRBJ2-7; tentatively, D is TRBD1 (6 bases). The CDR3 is 15 residues long. Germline V gene sequence: CDR1 SGHNT, CDR2 YYREEE (reference sequence). V lost 2 bases, J lost 5 bases, and 17 bases lay in between. The CDR3 nucleotides are TGTGCCAGCAGCTTAGGTTCAGGGGAATTCGACGAGCAGTACTTC. Its protein is CASSLGSGEFDEQYF.

The V call is TRBV5-4, the J call TRBJ2-3; 7 bases agree with TRBD1. Germline V gene sequence: CDR1 SGHNT, CDR2 YYREEE (reference sequence). CDR3 size: 14 residues. V trimming: 0 bases; J trimming: 4 bases; junction bases outside the gene matches: 2. CDR3 loop: CASSLGQGADTQYF. The CDR3 DNA is TGTGCCAGCAGCTTGGGGCAGGGGGCAGATACGCAGTATTTT.

This rearrangement joins TRBV11-2 to TRBJ2-1; 8 bases are shared with TRBD2. Germline CDR1 and CDR2: SGHAT and FQNNGV. The CDR3 is 16 residues long. V was pared by 1 base and J by 9 bases, with 11 bases of the junction left unmatched. This chain's CDR3 is CASSLVGRARWGEQFF. The CDR3 bases are TGTGCCAGCAGCTTAGTCGGGAGGGCCCGATGGGGTGAGCAGTTCTTC.

The V call is TRBV6-5, the J call TRBJ1-2, with TRBD1 matching 9 bases. CDR1 MNHEY and CDR2 SVGAGI come from the germline V gene. The CDR3 consists of 15 residues. V dropped 7 bases and J dropped 2; count of bases not matched to a gene: 8. The CDR3 nucleotides read TGTGCCAGCAACCCTACCGGGACAGGGAACTATGGCTACACCTTC. Protein: CASNPTGTGNYGYTF.

Regarding this clone: This CDR3 is also generated by other DNA sequences in the sample. The CDR3 spells CASSPGAVTYEQYF. In DNA, the CDR3 is TGTGCCAGCTCACCAGGTGCGGTGACCTACGAGCAGTACTTC. The chain is built from TRBV18 and TRBJ2-7; D is unclear. Germline assignment: CDR1 KGHSH and CDR2 LQKENI. V was trimmed by 2 bases and J by 2 bases, leaving 10 bases between them. The CDR3 length is 14 residues. The full variable domain, rest sourced from reference TRBV18 and TRBJ2-7, is NAGVMQNPRHLVRRRGQEARLRCSPMKGHSHVYWYRQLPEEGLKFMVYLQKENIIDESGMPKERFSAEFPKEGPSILRIQQVVRGDSAAYFCASSPGAVTYEQYFGPGTRLTVT.

This clone has a single count. V gene TRBV5-8 combines with J gene TRBJ1-2, with D perhaps matching TRBD1 (6 bases). The germline V and J ends were trimmed by 3 bases and 6 bases, with 12 bases remaining between them. The CDR3 is made up of 13 amino acids. Germline V gene data show CDR1 as SGHTS and CDR2 as YDEGEE. In nucleotides, the CDR3 is TGTGCCAGCAGCTGGGGGGGGCCAAATGGCTACACCTTC. This translates into CASSWGGPNGYTF.

The chain combines TRBV4-3 with TRBJ2-7; 11 positions agree with TRBD1. With V trimmed by 0 bases and J by 6 bases, 10 bases remained unmatched. Looked up from germline, CDR1 is LGHNA and CDR2 is YSLEER. This CDR3 comprises 17 residues. The CDR3 DNA reads as TGCGCCAGCAGCCAAGATGCGTTCCGGGACAGGGGGAGCGAGCAGTACTTC. This gives the protein CASSQDAFRDRGSEQYF.

In DNA form, the CDR3 reads TGTGCCAGCAGTGAAAGTGTAGAGATCACCTACGAGCAGTACTTC. Translating it yields CASSESVEITYEQYF. This chain joins TRBV6-1 and TRBJ2-7; D not certain. Germline CDR1 is MNHNS and CDR2 is SASEGT. The CDR3 has 15 amino acids. Trimming took 2 bases from V and 2 from J, leaving 13 bases between them.

The gene calls are TRBV6-5 and TRBJ2-5, with 8 bases aligning to TRBD2. Germline-derived CDR1 and CDR2 are MNHEY and SVGAGI. Trimming at V came to 6 bases and at J to 2 bases, leaving 5 bases not matched to a gene. The CDR3 spans 14 residues. The CDR3 loop is CASRRTSGQETQYF. The CDR3 DNA reads as TGTGCCAGCAGACGTACTAGCGGTCAAGAGACCCAGTACTTC.

The chain uses TRBV28 and TRBJ2-1; 9 bases fit TRBD1. Germline CDR1 and CDR2: MDHEN and SYDVKM. The CDR3 has 14 amino acids. Trimming cost V 3 bases and J 7 bases; bases outside gene matches: 4. The CDR3 DNA follows: TGTGCCAGCAGTTTCGGACAGGGGTGGAATGAGCAGTTCTTC. Translated: CASSFGQGWNEQFF.

CDR3 sequence (DNA): TGTGCCAGCAATCCGGGACTAGCAGGTCACAATGAGCAGTTCTTC. This codes for CASNPGLAGHNEQFF. The chain employs TRBV2 and TRBJ2-1, with 9 positions matching TRBD2. V dropped 7 bases and J dropped 5; count of bases not matched to a gene: 9. This CDR3 is 15 amino acids long. Germline V lookup: CDR1 SNHLY, CDR2 FYNNEI.

The V gene is TRBV9, the J gene TRBJ1-3; tentative D call: TRBD1 (6 bases). V was clipped by 4 bases and J by 6 bases, with 14 bases between them. The germline CDR1 and CDR2 sequences are SGDLS and YYNGEE. There are 14 residues in the CDR3. CDR3 DNA: TGTGCCAGCAGCTCCCGGGACATTGAAAACACCATATATTTT. Translation gives CASSSRDIENTIYF.

The chain carries TRBV10-2 and TRBJ2-7; a possible D gene is TRBD2 (6 bases). Germline CDR1 is WSHSY and CDR2 is SAAADI. Between the trimmed V and J ends, which lost 2 bases and 7 bases, there was a span of 15 bases. This CDR3 has 14 amino acids. The CDR3 spells CASSEGKEEGEQYF. The CDR3 DNA is TGCGCCAGCAGTGAGGGGAAGGAGGAGGGAGAGCAGTACTTC.

V usage is TRBV29-1 and J usage is TRBJ1-1, with 8 bases lining up with TRBD1. CDR1 SQVTM and CDR2 ANQGSEA come from the germline V gene. The CDR3 totals 15 residues. Trimming cost V 5 bases and J 1 base; bases outside gene matches: 9. The CDR3 loop reads CSVWGQDRTNTEAFF. DNA for the CDR3: TGCAGCGTTTGGGGACAGGACCGGACGAACACTGAAGCTTTCTTT.

This chain connects TRBV7-9 to TRBJ2-2; D might be TRBD2 (6 bases). CDR3 length equals 14 residues. The germline V and J ends were trimmed by 1 base and 5 bases, with 8 bases remaining between them. CDR1 is SEHNR, CDR2 FQNEAQ, per germline (reference sequence). In nucleotides, the CDR3 is TGTGCCAGCAGCTTAGAGGGAGGTACCGGGGAGCTGTTTTTT. Translated: CASSLEGGTGELFF.

This chain joins TRBV11-2 and TRBJ2-3, with D perhaps matching TRBD2 (5 bases). The CDR3 contains 14 residues. The germline CDR1 and CDR2 sequences are SGHAT and FQNNGV. The V and J ends lost 4 bases and 7 bases respectively, with 15 bases between them. This CDR3 reads CASSSLRLTNTQYF. DNA for the CDR3: TGTGCCAGCAGCTCCCTTAGACTGACTAATACGCAGTATTTT.

The chain is built from TRBV7-6 and TRBJ2-3; D uncertain. Looked up from germline, CDR1 is SGHVS and CDR2 is FNYEAQ. The ends were cut back, 1 base at V and 6 bases at J, with 5 bases in the middle. The CDR3 contains 12 residues. The CDR3 reads CASSLDGDTQYF. The CDR3 nucleotides are TGTGCCAGCAGCTTAGATGGTGATACGCAGTATTTT.

The chain joins TRBV5-1 to TRBJ2-7, with 9 nucleotides matching TRBD2. J lost 7 bases, V lost 3 bases, and 14 bases had no gene match. Looked up from germline, CDR1 is SGHRS and CDR2 is YFSETQ. The CDR3 loop spans 16 amino acids. The CDR3 loop reads CASSSSSSGIVREQYF. The CDR3 DNA reads as TGCGCCAGCAGCTCCTCCTCTAGCGGGATAGTCAGGGAGCAGTACTTC.

This clone was seen more than once but under ten times. The CDR3 sequence: CASSQGYSTNYGYTF. DNA for the CDR3: TGCGCCAGCAGCCAAGGGTACAGTACTAACTATGGCTACACCTTC. The V and J genes are TRBV4-3 and TRBJ1-2, with D unresolved. Germline CDR1 and CDR2: LGHNA and YSLEER. The CDR3 extends over 15 amino acids. V lost 1 base, J lost 0 bases, and 9 bases lay in between.

The V gene is TRBV7-3, the J gene TRBJ1-5; a weak D match, TRBD1 (5 bases). The CDR3 has 14 residues. The germline CDR1 and CDR2 sequences are SGHTA and FQGTGA. Trimming removed 0 bases at V and 3 bases at J, with 6 bases between. In DNA, the CDR3 is TGTGCCAGCAGCTTAACCGGGACCAATCAGCCCCAGCATTTT. It translates to CASSLTGTNQPQHF.

This clone was counted once. The genes are TRBV7-9 and TRBJ2-3; 7 positions match TRBD1. V was clipped by 1 base and J by 5 bases; unmatched bases: 3. From germline, CDR1 is SEHNR and CDR2 FQNEAQ (reference sequence). CDR3 length equals 14 residues. CDR3 coding DNA: TGTGCCAGCAGCTTAGGTCAGGGGGTAGATACGCAGTATTTT. Its protein is CASSLGQGVDTQYF.

The chain employs TRBV30 and TRBJ2-5; the D is unclear. The CDR3 extends over 16 amino acids. Germline V lookup: CDR1 GTSNPN, CDR2 SVGIG (reference sequence). The V and J ends lost 3 bases and 2 bases respectively, with 19 bases between them. This chain's CDR3 is CAWRPPPTAQQETQYF. The CDR3 coding sequence is TGTGCCTGGAGACCTCCCCCGACTGCACAGCAAGAGACCCAGTACTTC. Complete variable domain (other parts from reference TRBV30 and TRBJ2-5): SQTIHQWPATLVQPVGSPLSLECTVEGTSNPNLYWYRQAAGRGLQLLFYSVGIGQISSEVPQNLSASRPQDRQFILSSKKLLLSDSGFYLCAWRPPPTAQQETQYFGPGTRLLVL.

The J gene is TRBJ1-3, the V gene TRBV9; possible D gene TRBD1, 5 bases. V gave up 0 bases and J gave up 1 base, with 5 bases separating them. The CDR3 is made up of 14 amino acids. Germline V lookup: CDR1 SGDLS, CDR2 YYNGEE. This chain's CDR3 is CASSVAGSGNTIYF. In DNA, the CDR3 is TGTGCCAGCAGCGTAGCAGGGTCTGGAAACACCATATATTTT.